This is a list of T cell receptor beta chains from one sample in a study of tumor and adjacent non-tumor tissue in lung cancer. TCRdb re-called the multiplex PCR reads through MiXCR, storing one row per CDR3 protein. The profile covers 60,000 to 85,000 distinct CDR3 sequences, with approximately 82% appearing a single time and around 43% taken by the ten largest. Input material: distant non-tumor lung tissue. The origin of the receptors is a man in his 70s with non-small cell lung cancer. CDR3s include the opening cysteine and the closing phenylalanine or tryptophan. Each record gives: D gene, J gene, clone size, V gene, CDR3 protein, CDR3 DNA. The D gene is left open where the match is weak. The size entry is marked missing in some rows and otherwise reads once, few, many or a size class.

d_gene: -
j_gene: TRBJ2-1
abundance: -
v_gene: TRBV10-2
CDR3aa: CASRSPGSSSHKQFF
CDR3nt: TGCGCCAGCAGGTCCCCAGGATCCTCTTCTCATAAGCAGTTCTTC

d_gene: TRBD1
j_gene: TRBJ1-2
abundance: -
v_gene: TRBV6-1
CDR3aa: CDSSGGTGNGYTF
CDR3nt: TGTGACAGCAGTGGAGGGACAGGGAATGGCTATACCTTC

d_gene: -
j_gene: TRBJ1-2
abundance: -
v_gene: TRBV11-2
CDR3aa: CASSQIWGTYGYTF
CDR3nt: TGTGCCAGCAGCCAGATATGGGGTACCTATGGCTATACCTTC

d_gene: -
j_gene: TRBJ1-2
abundance: -
v_gene: TRBV5-5
CDR3aa: CVSRLEYLGQGRGYTF
CDR3nt: TGTGTCAGCAGATTGGAATATCTGGGGCAGGGCCGTGGCTACACCTTC

d_gene: TRBD2
j_gene: TRBJ2-2
abundance: -
v_gene: TRBV6-5
CDR3aa: CASSLGGGLAGNTWELFF
CDR3nt: TGTGCCAGCAGCCTAGGGGGGGGACTAGCGGGGAACACCTGGGAGCTGTTCTTT

d_gene: TRBD2
j_gene: TRBJ2-7
abundance: -
v_gene: TRBV5-5
CDR3aa: CASQSAGGNEQCF
CDR3nt: TGTGCCAGCCAAAGCGCGGGGGGAAATGAGCAGTGCTTC

d_gene: -
j_gene: TRBJ1-2
abundance: many
v_gene: TRBV5-6
CDR3aa: CASSSGPNVGDYGYTF
CDR3nt: TGTGCCAGCAGCTCGGGACCGAACGTTGGGGACTATGGCTACACCTTC

d_gene: TRBD2
j_gene: TRBJ2-2
abundance: -
v_gene: TRBV29-1
CDR3aa: CSVLGTSFTGDLFF
CDR3nt: TGCAGCGTATTAGGGACTAGCTTCACCGGGGACCTGTTTTTT

d_gene: -
j_gene: TRBJ1-1
abundance: -
v_gene: TRBV21-1
CDR3aa: CASSIWGLNTEAFF
CDR3nt: TGTGCCAGCAGCATCTGGGGGTTGAACACTGAAGCTTTCTTT

d_gene: -
j_gene: TRBJ1-4
abundance: -
v_gene: TRBV30
CDR3aa: CAWSVRANEKLFF
CDR3nt: TGTGCCTGGAGTGTACGGGCTAATGAAAAACTGTTTTTT

d_gene: -
j_gene: TRBJ1-2
abundance: -
v_gene: TRBV29-1
CDR3aa: CIVLRTGAYGYNF
CDR3nt: TGCATCGTTCTCCGGACGGGAGCCTATGGCTACAACTTC

d_gene: -
j_gene: TRBJ2-3
abundance: few
v_gene: TRBV11-2
CDR3aa: CARSFWGASDKQYF
CDR3nt: TGTGCCAGAAGCTTTTGGGGGGCTTCAGATAAGCAGTATTTT

d_gene: -
j_gene: TRBJ2-5
abundance: -
v_gene: TRBV6-1
CDR3aa: CARIEGRDGTQYF
CDR3nt: TGTGCCAGAATTGAGGGCCGAGACGGGACCCAGTACTTC

d_gene: TRBD1
j_gene: TRBJ2-6
abundance: -
v_gene: TRBV6-5
CDR3aa: CASSYGTGGSGASALTF
CDR3nt: TGTGCCAGCAGTTACGGGACAGGAGGCTCTGGGGCCAGCGCCCTGACTTTC

d_gene: -
j_gene: TRBJ2-1
abundance: -
v_gene: TRBV12-3/TRBV12-4
CDR3aa: CAIQRVGYNEQFF
CDR3nt: TGTGCCATTCAGAGAGTGGGATACAATGAGCAGTTCTTC

d_gene: -
j_gene: TRBJ2-3
abundance: -
v_gene: TRBV20-1
CDR3aa: CSARDKQRLLTDTQYF
CDR3nt: TGCAGTGCTAGAGATAAACAGCGGTTACTCACAGATACGCAGTATTTT

d_gene: -
j_gene: TRBJ2-1
abundance: -
v_gene: TRBV6-5
CDR3aa: CASSYGIGNYYNEQFF
CDR3nt: TGTGCCAGCAGTTACGGTATAGGGAATTACTACAATGAGCAATTCTTC

d_gene: -
j_gene: TRBJ1-1
abundance: -
v_gene: TRBV4-2
CDR3aa: CTSSHSIFF
CDR3nt: TGTACCAGCAGCCACTCTATTTTCTTT

d_gene: TRBD1
j_gene: TRBJ2-3
abundance: -
v_gene: TRBV6-5
CDR3aa: CASSSLTLGTDMQYF
CDR3nt: TGTGCCAGTAGTTCCTTAACACTAGGGACAGATATGCAGTATTTT

d_gene: TRBD2
j_gene: TRBJ2-1
abundance: once
v_gene: TRBV6-6
CDR3aa: CDSRKSSGGRNVQFF
CDR3nt: TGTGACAGCAGGAAATCTAGCGGGGGAAGGAATGTGCAGTTCTTC

d_gene: -
j_gene: TRBJ1-1
abundance: -
v_gene: TRBV6-1
CDR3aa: CASSDMSRVNTEAFF
CDR3nt: TGTGCCAGCAGTGATATGAGCAGGGTTAACACCGAAGCTTTCTTT

d_gene: -
j_gene: TRBJ1-1
abundance: many
v_gene: TRBV6-1
CDR3aa: CASSTLGDTEAFF
CDR3nt: TGTGCCAGCAGTACCCTAGGGGACACTGAAGCTTTCTTT

d_gene: -
j_gene: TRBJ1-2
abundance: -
v_gene: TRBV11-3
CDR3aa: CASSLEHGRTNGYTF
CDR3nt: TGTGCCAGCAGCCTAGAACACGGACGTACCAATGGCTACACCTTC

d_gene: -
j_gene: TRBJ2-1
abundance: -
v_gene: TRBV20-1
CDR3aa: CSASSRSWNEQFF
CDR3nt: TGCAGTGCTAGTTCCCGATCTTGGAATGAGCAGTTCTTC

d_gene: -
j_gene: TRBJ1-5
abundance: -
v_gene: TRBV6-2/TRBV6-3
CDR3aa: CASNVQAHHQHF
CDR3nt: TGTGCCAGCAACGTACAGGCTCATCACCAGCATTTT

d_gene: -
j_gene: TRBJ2-2
abundance: -
v_gene: TRBV6-4
CDR3aa: CASIEANTGELFF
CDR3nt: TGTGCCAGCATTGAGGCGAACACTGGGGAGCTGTTTTTT

d_gene: -
j_gene: TRBJ2-5
abundance: -
v_gene: TRBV11-2
CDR3aa: CASSLTWTRREAQCF
CDR3nt: TGTGCCAGCAGCTTAACTTGGACCCGGAGGGAGGCCCAGTGCTTC

d_gene: TRBD2
j_gene: TRBJ2-6
abundance: -
v_gene: TRBV6-6
CDR3aa: CASSLAGKFYGANVLTF
CDR3nt: TGTGCCAGCTCATTAGCGGGAAAGTTTTATGGGGCCAACGTACTGACTTTC

d_gene: TRBD1
j_gene: TRBJ1-5
abundance: -
v_gene: TRBV20-1
CDR3aa: CSADPDRGENQPQHF
CDR3nt: TGCAGTGCTGACCCGGACAGGGGTGAGAATCAGCCCCAGCATTTT

d_gene: TRBD1
j_gene: TRBJ2-7
abundance: -
v_gene: TRBV5-4
CDR3aa: CASERQGGDEQHF
CDR3nt: TGTGCCAGCGAGCGACAGGGCGGCGACGAGCAGCACTTC